Shown below are 19 T cell receptor beta chains from a single sample sequenced in a study of blood T cell repertoires in COVID-19. Libraries were prepared by immunoSEQ multiplex PCR; TCRdb keeps only in-frame clonotypes and omits some of them. The data contain 200,000 to 300,000 clones, 75% to 85% of them singletons. The sample consisted of peripheral blood. These receptors were obtained from a woman aged 55-75 years with active or convalescent COVID-19.

This chain links TRBV27 with TRBJ2-2, with D possibly matching TRBD2 (5 bases). V was shortened by 6 bases and J by 4 bases, with 15 bases between the two germline ends. This CDR3 is 15 amino acids long. Germline V gene lookup returns CDR1 MNHEY and CDR2 SMNVEV (reference sequence). CDR3 sequence reads: CASRDGGSSTGELFF. The CDR3 DNA reads TGTGCCAGCAGGGACGGAGGTTCCAGCACCGGGGAGCTGTTTTTT.

The chain uses TRBV6-1 and TRBJ2-7; no firm D call. V lost 1 base to trimming and J lost 2 bases, with 12 bases between them. This CDR3 comprises 15 residues. Per germline, CDR1 MNHNS and CDR2 SASEGT. In DNA form, the CDR3 reads TGTGCCAGCAGTGAAGGCAGCGTCAGAACCTACGAGCAGTACTTC. Protein product: CASSEGSVRTYEQYF.

V gene TRBV6-4 combines with J gene TRBJ2-3; TRBD2 might be the D (6 bases). CDR1 and CDR2 from the germline V gene are MRHNA and SNTAGT. The CDR3 contains 14 residues. V was trimmed by 4 bases and J by 2 bases, leaving 10 bases between them. The CDR3 nucleotides are TGTGCCAGCAGTGGTGGGGGGACCACAGATACGCAGTATTTT. The encoded protein is CASSGGGTTDTQYF.

The rearrangement uses TRBV18 and TRBJ1-6, with D perhaps TRBD1 (5 bases). The CDR3 contains 15 residues. CDR1 is KGHSH and CDR2 is LQKENI in the germline V gene. Deletions cut 3 bases from V and 7 bases from J, with 13 bases between. In DNA, the CDR3 is TGTGCCAGCTCACCCCAGGGTCCGCAGAATTCACCCCTCCACTTT. Translation gives CASSPQGPQNSPLHF.

The V gene is TRBV6-5, the J gene TRBJ2-5; possible D gene TRBD2, 7 bases. The V gene's germline CDR1 is MNHEY and CDR2 SVGAGI. Between the trimmed V and J ends, which lost 6 bases and 1 base, there was a span of 12 bases. CDR3 size: 14 residues. The CDR3 DNA reads as TGTGCCAGCAGACCTGGGGGGGCCCAAGAGACCCAGTACTTC. It is translated as CASRPGGAQETQYF.

The V and J genes are TRBV19 and TRBJ1-1; D unresolved. The CDR3 sequence is 14 residues long. Germline V gives CDR1 LNHDA, CDR2 SQIVND (reference sequence). Between the trimmed V and J ends, which lost 6 bases and 0 bases, there was a span of 11 bases. CDR3 region: CASRYSFMNTEAFF. DNA for the CDR3: TGTGCCAGTAGGTACAGCTTCATGAACACTGAAGCTTTCTTT.

The chain employs TRBV5-1 and TRBJ2-5, with 8 nucleotides matching TRBD1. The CDR3 loop spans 13 amino acids. V was clipped by 7 bases and J by 4 bases; unmatched bases: 6. CDR1 SGHRS and CDR2 YFSETQ come from the germline V gene. CDR3 sequence: CASQTGEGETQYF. The CDR3 bases are TGCGCCAGCCAGACAGGGGAAGGAGAGACCCAGTACTTC. Based on the CDR3 plus reference TRBV5-1 and TRBJ2-5, the full variable domain is KAGVTQTPRYLIKTRGQQVTLSCSPISGHRSVSWYQQTPGQGLQFLFEYFSETQRNKGNFPGRFSGRQFSNSRSEMNVSTLELGDSALYLCASQTGEGETQYFGPGTRLLVL.

This clone has just one count. V gene TRBV6-1 combines with J gene TRBJ1-5; D gene uncertain. V lost 3 bases and J 1 base, leaving 13 bases between the germline ends. This CDR3 has 16 amino acids. Looked up from germline, CDR1 is MNHNS and CDR2 is SASEGT. The CDR3 region is CASSERAWGSNQPQHF. The CDR3 bases are TGTGCCAGCAGTGAGAGGGCCTGGGGAAGCAATCAGCCCCAGCATTTT.

A remark on this clone: Other DNA sequences in this specimen translate into the identical CDR3. This chain connects TRBV2 to TRBJ1-4; 11 bases agree with TRBD1. This CDR3 has 15 residues. The germline V gene encodes CDR1 SNHLY and CDR2 FYNNEI. The V gene end was trimmed by 2 bases and the J gene end by 8 bases; junction bases not matched to a gene: 4. The CDR3 region is CASSEQGTGGEKLFF. CDR3 DNA sequence: TGTGCCAGCAGTGAACAGGGGACAGGGGGGGAAAAACTGTTTTTT. The whole variable domain, remainder taken from reference TRBV2 and TRBJ1-4, is EPEVTQTPSHQVTQMGQEVILRCVPISNHLYFYWYRQILGQKVEFLVSFYNNEISEKSEIFDDQFSVERPDGSNFTLKIRSTKLEDSAMYFCASSEQGTGGEKLFFGSGTQLSVL.

This chain uses TRBV11-3 with TRBJ2-2; 7 bases agree with TRBD1. CDR1 is SGHNT and CDR2 is YENEEA in the germline V gene. J lost 0 bases, V lost 6 bases, and 1 base had no gene match. The CDR3 runs 14 residues. The CDR3 reads CASRQGANTGELFF. CDR3 coding DNA: TGTGCCAGCAGGCAGGGGGCGAACACCGGGGAGCTGTTTTTT.

This chain connects TRBV19 to TRBJ1-4; 9 bases fit TRBD1. Looked up from germline, CDR1 is LNHDA and CDR2 is SQIVND (reference sequence). CDR3 size: 14 residues. V lost 7 bases and J lost 7; bases outside the gene matches: 7. DNA for the CDR3: TGTGCCAGTAACCAACAGGGGGCGCTTGAAAAACTGTTTTTT. Translated: CASNQQGALEKLFF.

The genes are TRBV9 and TRBJ2-3; the D gene is possibly TRBD2 (5 bases). This CDR3 comprises 16 residues. Trimming removed 0 bases from V and 2 bases from J, with 13 bases in between. In germline, CDR1 is SGDLS, CDR2 YYNGEE. This chain's CDR3 is CASSVGSGPITDTQYF. The CDR3 nucleotides are TGTGCCAGCAGCGTAGGGAGCGGCCCCATCACAGATACGCAGTATTTT.

The chain joins TRBV6-5 to TRBJ2-1; tentative D call: TRBD1 (7 bases). CDR1 is MNHEY and CDR2 is SVGAGI in the germline V gene. V shed 6 bases and J shed 5 bases, with 17 bases lying between them. The CDR3 is 15 residues long. CDR3 DNA: TGTGCCAGCAGATTCAGGGGGGACCCCCACAATGAGCAGTTCTTC. It yields the protein CASRFRGDPHNEQFF.

The CDR3 is CASSLGREQFF. The CDR3 coding sequence is TGTGCCAGCAGCTTGGGGCGGGAGCAGTTCTTC. This sequence joins TRBV9 and TRBJ2-1; a possible D gene is TRBD1 (5 bases). The CDR3 contains 11 residues. With 4 bases removed from V and 10 bases from J, the gap between germline ends came to 9 bases. Germline V gene lookup returns CDR1 SGDLS and CDR2 YYNGEE.

This chain's CDR3 is CASSLSGVANEQYF. CDR3 DNA: TGTGCCAGCAGCTTATCAGGGGTCGCCAACGAGCAGTACTTC. This rearrangement joins TRBV7-2 to TRBJ2-7, with a possible D match to TRBD1 (6 bases). Looked up from germline, CDR1 is SGHTA and CDR2 is FQGNSA. The length of the CDR3 is 14 residues. The ends were cut back, 2 bases at V and 5 bases at J, with 13 bases in the middle.

The chain has TRBV6-5 and TRBJ2-3; the match to TRBD2 covers 9 bases. The CDR3 covers 15 residues. The junction had 4 bases not matched to a gene; V was cut back by 6 bases and J by 0 bases. Germline CDR1 and CDR2: MNHEY and SVGAGI. CDR3 loop: CASRLAGDSTDTQYF. The CDR3 coding sequence is TGTGCCAGCAGATTAGCGGGGGATAGCACAGATACGCAGTATTTT.

This sequence joins TRBV6-5 and TRBJ2-3; TRBD2 matches 8 bases. The CDR3 is 14 residues long. Germline CDR1 is MNHEY and CDR2 is SVGAGI. V was pared by 6 bases and J by 1 base, with 3 bases of the junction left unmatched. Written as DNA, the CDR3 is TGTGCCAGCAGCGAGGGACTAGGCACAGATACGCAGTATTTT. Translating it yields CASSEGLGTDTQYF.

The chain has TRBV19 and TRBJ2-1; D possibly corresponds to TRBD2 (6 bases). The germline V gene has CDR1 LNHDA and CDR2 SQIVND (reference sequence). This CDR3 is built from 16 residues. Trimming removed 0 bases at V and 6 bases at J, with 15 bases between. The CDR3 DNA sequence: TGTGCCAGTAGTATAGATGCGAGTAGCGGCCTCAATGAGCAGTTCTTC. It encodes CASSIDASSGLNEQFF. The full variable domain, its missing parts supplied by reference TRBV19 and TRBJ2-1, is DGGITQSPKYLFRKEGQNVTLSCEQNLNHDAMYWYRQDPGQGLRLIYYSQIVNDFQKGDIAEGYSVSREKKESFPLTVTSAQKNPTAFYLCASSIDASSGLNEQFFGPGTRLTVL.

The V call is TRBV30, the J call TRBJ1-5; maybe TRBD1 (6 bases). The CDR3 consists of 13 residues. Germline CDR1 GTSNPN, CDR2 SVGIG (reference sequence). V gave up 5 bases and J gave up 3 bases, with 11 bases separating them. The CDR3 sequence: CAWAQGFNQPQHF. The CDR3 coding sequence is TGTGCCTGGGCACAGGGATTCAATCAGCCCCAGCATTTT. The full variable domain, its missing parts supplied by reference TRBV30 and TRBJ1-5, is SQTIHQWPATLVQPVGSPLSLECTVEGTSNPNLYWYRQAAGRGLQLLFYSVGIGQISSEVPQNLSASRPQDRQFILSSKKLLLSDSGFYLCAWAQGFNQPQHFGDGTRLSIL.